This T cell receptor beta chain was documented in a study of shared clonotypes between healthy human individuals. V lost 0 bases to trimming and J lost 7 bases; unmatched junction nucleotides: 5. The germline V gene has CDR1 SGHRS and CDR2 YFSETQ. CDR3 length: 15 residues. Sequencing used immunoSEQ multiplex PCR; TCRdb keeps in-frame clones, though not all of them. The data contain about 530,000 clones, 95% to 97% of them singletons. The specimen was naive CD4+ T cells sorted from blood. Subset denoted: CD45RA+ positively selected. This chain joins TRBV5-1 and TRBJ2-1; 9 positions agree with TRBD2. The receptor was isolated from a woman under 40 in good health. The CDR3: CASSLVWTSENEQFF. CDR3 DNA: TGCGCCAGCAGCTTGGTGTGGACTAGCGAAAATGAGCAGTTCTTC.